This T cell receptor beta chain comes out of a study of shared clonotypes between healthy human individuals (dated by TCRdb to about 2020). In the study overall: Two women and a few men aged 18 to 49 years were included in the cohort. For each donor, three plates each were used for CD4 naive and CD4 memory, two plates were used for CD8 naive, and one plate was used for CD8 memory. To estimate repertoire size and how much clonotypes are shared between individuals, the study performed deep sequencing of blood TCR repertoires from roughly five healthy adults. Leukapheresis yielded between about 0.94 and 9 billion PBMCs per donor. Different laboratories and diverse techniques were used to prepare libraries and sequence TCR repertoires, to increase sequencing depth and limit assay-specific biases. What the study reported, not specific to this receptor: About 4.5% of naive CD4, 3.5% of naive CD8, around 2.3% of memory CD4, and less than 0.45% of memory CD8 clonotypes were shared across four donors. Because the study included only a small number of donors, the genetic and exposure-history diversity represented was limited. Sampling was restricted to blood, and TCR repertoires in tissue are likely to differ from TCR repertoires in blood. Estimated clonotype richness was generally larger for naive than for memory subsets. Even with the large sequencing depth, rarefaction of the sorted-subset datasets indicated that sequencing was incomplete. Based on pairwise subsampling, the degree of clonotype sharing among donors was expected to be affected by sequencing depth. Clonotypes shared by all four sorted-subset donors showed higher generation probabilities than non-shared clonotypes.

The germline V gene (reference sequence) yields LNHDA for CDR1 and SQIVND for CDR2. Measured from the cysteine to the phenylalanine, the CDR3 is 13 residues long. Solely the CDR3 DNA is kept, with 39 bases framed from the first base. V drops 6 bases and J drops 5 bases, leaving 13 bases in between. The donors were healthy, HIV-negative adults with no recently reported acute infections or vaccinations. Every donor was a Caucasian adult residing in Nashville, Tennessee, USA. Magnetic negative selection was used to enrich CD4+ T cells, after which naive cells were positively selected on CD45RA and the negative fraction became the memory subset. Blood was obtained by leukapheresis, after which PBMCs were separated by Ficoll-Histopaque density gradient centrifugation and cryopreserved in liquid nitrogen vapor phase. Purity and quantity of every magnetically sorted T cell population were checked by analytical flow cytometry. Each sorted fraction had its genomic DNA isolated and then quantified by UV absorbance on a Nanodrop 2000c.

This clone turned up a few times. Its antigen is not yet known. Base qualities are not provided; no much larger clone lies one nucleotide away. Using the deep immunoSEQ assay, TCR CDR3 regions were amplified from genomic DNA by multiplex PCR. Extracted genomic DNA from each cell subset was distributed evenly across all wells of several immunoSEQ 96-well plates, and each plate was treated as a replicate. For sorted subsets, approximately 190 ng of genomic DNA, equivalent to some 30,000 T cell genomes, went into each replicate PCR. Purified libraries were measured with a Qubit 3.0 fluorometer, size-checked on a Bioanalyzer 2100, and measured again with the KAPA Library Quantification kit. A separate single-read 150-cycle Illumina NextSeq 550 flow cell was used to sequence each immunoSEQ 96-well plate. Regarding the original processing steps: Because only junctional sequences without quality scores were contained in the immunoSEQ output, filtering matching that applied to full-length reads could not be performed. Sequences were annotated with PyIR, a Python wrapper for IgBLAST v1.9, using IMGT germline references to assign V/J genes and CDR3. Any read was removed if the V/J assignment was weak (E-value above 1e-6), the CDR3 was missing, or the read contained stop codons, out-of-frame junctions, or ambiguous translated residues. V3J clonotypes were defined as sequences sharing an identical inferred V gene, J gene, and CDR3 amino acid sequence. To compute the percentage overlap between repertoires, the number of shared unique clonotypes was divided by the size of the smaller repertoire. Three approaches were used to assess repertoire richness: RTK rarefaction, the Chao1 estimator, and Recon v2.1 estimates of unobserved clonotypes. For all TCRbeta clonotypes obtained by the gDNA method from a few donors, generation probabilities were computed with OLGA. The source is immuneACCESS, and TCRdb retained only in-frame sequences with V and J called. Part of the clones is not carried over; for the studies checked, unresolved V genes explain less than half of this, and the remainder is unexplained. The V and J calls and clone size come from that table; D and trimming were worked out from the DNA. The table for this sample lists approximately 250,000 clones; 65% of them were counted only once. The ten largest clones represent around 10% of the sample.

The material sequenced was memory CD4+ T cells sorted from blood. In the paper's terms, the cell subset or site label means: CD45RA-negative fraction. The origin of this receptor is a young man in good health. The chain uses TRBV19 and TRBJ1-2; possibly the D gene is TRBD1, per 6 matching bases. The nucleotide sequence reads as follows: TGTGCCAGTAGCCGGGACAAGAGATATGGCTACACCTTC. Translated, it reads CASSRDKRYGYTF.